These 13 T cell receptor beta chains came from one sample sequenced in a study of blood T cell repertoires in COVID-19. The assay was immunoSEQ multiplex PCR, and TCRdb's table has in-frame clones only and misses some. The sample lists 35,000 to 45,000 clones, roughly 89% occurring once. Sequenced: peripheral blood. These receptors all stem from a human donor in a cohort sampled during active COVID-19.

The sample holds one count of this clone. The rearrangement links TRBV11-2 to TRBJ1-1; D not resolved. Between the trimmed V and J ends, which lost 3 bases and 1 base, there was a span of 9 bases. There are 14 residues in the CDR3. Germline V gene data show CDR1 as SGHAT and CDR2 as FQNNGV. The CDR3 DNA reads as TGTGCCAGCAGCTTCGGCGAGGCGAACACTGAAGCTTTCTTT. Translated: CASSFGEANTEAFF.

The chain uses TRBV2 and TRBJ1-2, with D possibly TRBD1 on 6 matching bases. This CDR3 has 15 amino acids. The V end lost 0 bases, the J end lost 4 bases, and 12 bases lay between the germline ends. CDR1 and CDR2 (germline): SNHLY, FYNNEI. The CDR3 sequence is CASSEASGVAYGYTF. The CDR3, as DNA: TGTGCCAGCAGTGAAGCGTCAGGGGTGGCCTATGGCTACACCTTC.

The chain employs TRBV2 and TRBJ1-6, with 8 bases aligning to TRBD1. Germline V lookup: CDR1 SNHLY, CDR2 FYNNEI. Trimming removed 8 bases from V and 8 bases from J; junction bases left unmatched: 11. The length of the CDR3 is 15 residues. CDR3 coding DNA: TGTGCCAGCCGATCACGGACAGGGTTGGATTCACCCCTCCACTTT. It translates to CASRSRTGLDSPLHF.

This CDR3 is CASSLAGQGNEKLFF. The DNA of the CDR3 is TGTGCCAGCAGCTTGGCCGGGCAGGGTAATGAAAAACTGTTTTTT. The V and J genes are TRBV5-6 and TRBJ1-4, with a tentative D call TRBD1 (5 bases). Germline-derived CDR1 and CDR2 are SGHDT and YYEEEE. Trimming took off 0 bases at V and 4 bases at J, with 10 bases between the two ends. The CDR3 spans 15 residues.

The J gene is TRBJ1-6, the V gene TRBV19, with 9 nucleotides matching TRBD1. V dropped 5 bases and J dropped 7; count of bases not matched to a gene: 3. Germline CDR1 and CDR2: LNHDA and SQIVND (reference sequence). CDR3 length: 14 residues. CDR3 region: CASSPTGGNSPLHF. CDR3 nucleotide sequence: TGTGCCAGTAGTCCGACAGGGGGAAATTCACCCCTCCACTTT.

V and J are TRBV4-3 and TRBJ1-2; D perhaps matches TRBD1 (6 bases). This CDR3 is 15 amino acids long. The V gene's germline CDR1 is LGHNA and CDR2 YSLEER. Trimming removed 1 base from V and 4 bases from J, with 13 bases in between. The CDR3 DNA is TGCGCCAGCAGCCAAGCCCGGGGGGGCCTCTATGGCTACACCTTC. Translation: CASSQARGGLYGYTF.

This CDR3 reads CSAGQGLTYEQYF. Written as DNA, the CDR3 is TGCAGCGCCGGACAGGGGTTGACCTACGAGCAGTACTTC. V and J are TRBV29-1 and TRBJ2-7, with 9 nucleotides matching TRBD1. Trimming cost V 7 bases and J 2 bases; bases outside gene matches: 6. Germline CDR1 and CDR2: SQVTM and ANQGSEA. The CDR3 extends over 13 amino acids.

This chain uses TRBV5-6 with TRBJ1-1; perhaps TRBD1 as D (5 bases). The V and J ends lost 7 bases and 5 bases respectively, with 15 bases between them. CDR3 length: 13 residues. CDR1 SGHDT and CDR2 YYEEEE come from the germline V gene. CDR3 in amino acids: CASDAQGRTEAFF. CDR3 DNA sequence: TGTGCCAGCGACGCCCAGGGTCGGACTGAAGCTTTCTTT.

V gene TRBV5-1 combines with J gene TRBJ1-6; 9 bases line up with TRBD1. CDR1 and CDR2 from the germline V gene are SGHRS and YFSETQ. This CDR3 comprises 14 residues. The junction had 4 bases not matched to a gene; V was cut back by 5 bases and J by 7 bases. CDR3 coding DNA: TGCGCCAGCAGACGGACAGGGGAAAATTCACCCCTCCACTTT. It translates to CASRRTGENSPLHF.

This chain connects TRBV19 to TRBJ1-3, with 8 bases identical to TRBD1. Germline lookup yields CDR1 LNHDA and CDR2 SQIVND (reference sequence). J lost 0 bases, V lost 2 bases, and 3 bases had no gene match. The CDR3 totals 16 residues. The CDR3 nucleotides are TGTGCCAGTAGTATATCAGGGGGCCGCTCTGGAAACACCATATATTTT. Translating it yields CASSISGGRSGNTIYF.

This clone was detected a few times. The CDR3 nucleotides are TGTGCCAGCAGTAAAATAGGACAATCCTACGAGCAGTACTTC. It encodes CASSKIGQSYEQYF. The chain employs TRBV27 and TRBJ2-7; a possible D gene is TRBD1 (5 bases). Germline CDR1 MNHEY, CDR2 SMNVEV (reference sequence). V was clipped by 5 bases and J by 1 base, with 12 bases between them. The CDR3 runs to 14 residues.

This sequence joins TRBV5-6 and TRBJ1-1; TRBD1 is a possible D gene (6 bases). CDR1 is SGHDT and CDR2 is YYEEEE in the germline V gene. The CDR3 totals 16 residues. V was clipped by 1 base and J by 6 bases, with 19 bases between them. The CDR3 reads CASSLLSQGTNSEAFF. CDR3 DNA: TGTGCCAGCAGCTTGTTAAGTCAGGGGACAAACTCTGAAGCTTTCTTT.

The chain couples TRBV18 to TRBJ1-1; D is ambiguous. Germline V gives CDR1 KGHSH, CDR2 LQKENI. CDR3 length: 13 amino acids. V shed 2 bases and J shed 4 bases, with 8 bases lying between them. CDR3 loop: CASSPTVFTEAFF. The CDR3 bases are TGTGCCAGCTCACCAACGGTATTCACTGAAGCTTTCTTT. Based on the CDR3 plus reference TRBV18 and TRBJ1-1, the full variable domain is NAGVMQNPRHLVRRRGQEARLRCSPMKGHSHVYWYRQLPEEGLKFMVYLQKENIIDESGMPKERFSAEFPKEGPSILRIQQVVRGDSAAYFCASSPTVFTEAFFGQGTRLTVV.